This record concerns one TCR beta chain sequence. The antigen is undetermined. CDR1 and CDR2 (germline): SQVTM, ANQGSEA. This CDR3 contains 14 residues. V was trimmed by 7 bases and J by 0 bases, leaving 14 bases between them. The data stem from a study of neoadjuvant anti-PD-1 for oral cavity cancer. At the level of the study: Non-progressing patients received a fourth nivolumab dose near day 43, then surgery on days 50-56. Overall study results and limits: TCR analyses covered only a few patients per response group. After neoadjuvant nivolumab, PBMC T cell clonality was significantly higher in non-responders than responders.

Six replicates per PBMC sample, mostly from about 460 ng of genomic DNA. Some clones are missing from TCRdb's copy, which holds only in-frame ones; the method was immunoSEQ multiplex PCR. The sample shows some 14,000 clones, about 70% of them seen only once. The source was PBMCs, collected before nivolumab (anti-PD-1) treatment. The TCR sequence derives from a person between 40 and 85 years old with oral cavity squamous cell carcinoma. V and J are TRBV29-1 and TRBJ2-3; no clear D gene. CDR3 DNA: TGCAGCGCTTTAGGCCACCTTAGCACAGATACGCAGTATTTT. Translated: CSALGHLSTDTQYF.